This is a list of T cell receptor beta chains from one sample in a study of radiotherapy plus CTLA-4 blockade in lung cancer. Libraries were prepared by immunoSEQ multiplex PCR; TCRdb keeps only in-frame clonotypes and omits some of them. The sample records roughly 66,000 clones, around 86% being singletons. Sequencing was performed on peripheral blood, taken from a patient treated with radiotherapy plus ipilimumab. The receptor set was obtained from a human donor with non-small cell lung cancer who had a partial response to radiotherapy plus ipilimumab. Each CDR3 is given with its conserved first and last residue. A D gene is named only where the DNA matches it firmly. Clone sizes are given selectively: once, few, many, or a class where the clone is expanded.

CDR3nt: TGTGCCAGCTCACCACGGGTACTTTCAGGAGGAGAGACCCAGTACTTC; CDR3aa: CASSPRVLSGGETQYF; j_gene: TRBJ2-5; abundance: -; d_gene: -; v_gene: TRBV18
CDR3nt: TGTGCCACCAGCGCTGAGGAGGCTCGGGGCTACACCTTC; CDR3aa: CATSAEEARGYTF; j_gene: TRBJ1-2; abundance: once; d_gene: -; v_gene: TRBV15
CDR3nt: TGCGCCAGCAGCATTGCAGGGGCTGGCACCGGGGAGCTGTTTTTT; CDR3aa: CASSIAGAGTGELFF; j_gene: TRBJ2-2; abundance: -; d_gene: -; v_gene: TRBV5-1
CDR3nt: TGCAGTGCTAGGGCCCCCTACGAGCAGTACTTC; CDR3aa: CSARAPYEQYF; j_gene: TRBJ2-7; abundance: -; d_gene: -; v_gene: TRBV20-1
CDR3nt: TGTGCCAGCAGTCGGTCCGAAAACTATGGCTACACCTTC; CDR3aa: CASSRSENYGYTF; j_gene: TRBJ1-2; abundance: -; d_gene: -; v_gene: TRBV6-1
CDR3nt: TGTGCCAGCAGCGATAAGACTAGCGGGAGGGCCGTAGAGACCCAGTACTTC; CDR3aa: CASSDKTSGRAVETQYF; j_gene: TRBJ2-5; abundance: -; d_gene: TRBD2; v_gene: TRBV5-6
CDR3nt: TGTGCCAGCAGTCGAGGAGGGGGCACCGCGTCCTACGAGCAGTACTTC; CDR3aa: CASSRGGGTASYEQYF; j_gene: TRBJ2-7; abundance: once; d_gene: -; v_gene: TRBV27
CDR3nt: TGTGCCAGCAGCTCCAACACGCGGCTAGCGGGGCGGAGGGGGGCAGCAGATACGCAGTATTTT; CDR3aa: CASSSNTRLAGRRGAADTQYF; j_gene: TRBJ2-3; abundance: -; d_gene: TRBD2; v_gene: TRBV7-6
CDR3nt: TGTGCCAGTAGTATAGGTGCGGGGACCTACAATGAGCAGTTCTTC; CDR3aa: CASSIGAGTYNEQFF; j_gene: TRBJ2-1; abundance: -; d_gene: -; v_gene: TRBV19
CDR3nt: TGTGCCAGCTCCTTTGGGGCCAACGTCCTGACTTTC; CDR3aa: CASSFGANVLTF; j_gene: TRBJ2-6; abundance: once; d_gene: -; v_gene: TRBV6-1
CDR3nt: TGTGCCAGCAGCCCCAGGGTCTCTGGAAACACCATATATTTT; CDR3aa: CASSPRVSGNTIYF; j_gene: TRBJ1-3; abundance: -; d_gene: -; v_gene: TRBV7-9
CDR3nt: TGCGCCAGCAGTGAGACACAGAGCACAGATACGCAGTATTTT; CDR3aa: CASSETQSTDTQYF; j_gene: TRBJ2-3; abundance: once; d_gene: -; v_gene: TRBV10-1
CDR3nt: TGCAGTGTAGTGCAGGGTGAAAAACTGTTTTTT; CDR3aa: CSVVQGEKLFF; j_gene: TRBJ1-4; abundance: -; d_gene: -; v_gene: TRBV20-1
CDR3nt: TGTGCCAGCAGTTTGGGACAGGGTGATGCTTTCTTT; CDR3aa: CASSLGQGDAFF; j_gene: TRBJ1-1; abundance: -; d_gene: TRBD1; v_gene: TRBV28
CDR3nt: TGTGCCAGCAGCCCCGGTCCCAGGGGGGACTACGAGCAGTACTTC; CDR3aa: CASSPGPRGDYEQYF; j_gene: TRBJ2-7; abundance: once; d_gene: -; v_gene: TRBV7-3
CDR3nt: TGTGCCAGCAGTGACGGGAGAGGGGAGGAGACCCAGTACTTC; CDR3aa: CASSDGRGEETQYF; j_gene: TRBJ2-5; abundance: -; d_gene: -; v_gene: TRBV27
CDR3nt: TGTGCCAGCAGCTCCGGGACTAGCGGAGAAATGAGCTACGAGCAGTACTTC; CDR3aa: CASSSGTSGEMSYEQYF; j_gene: TRBJ2-7; abundance: -; d_gene: TRBD2; v_gene: TRBV13
CDR3nt: TGTGCCAGCCGGGGCACAGGGGGCGTTCGGGAGACCCAGTACTTC; CDR3aa: CASRGTGGVRETQYF; j_gene: TRBJ2-5; abundance: -; d_gene: TRBD1; v_gene: TRBV2
CDR3nt: TGTGCCAGTAGTATTTCCGGAGGTGGCTACACCTTC; CDR3aa: CASSISGGGYTF; j_gene: TRBJ1-2; abundance: few; d_gene: -; v_gene: TRBV19
CDR3nt: TGTGCCAGCAGCTTACAGCCTAGCGATAGTGAGCAGTTCTTC; CDR3aa: CASSLQPSDSEQFF; j_gene: TRBJ2-1; abundance: -; d_gene: -; v_gene: TRBV7-3
CDR3nt: TGTGCCAGTAGTATCGAGCTAGCTTATGAGCAGTTCTTC; CDR3aa: CASSIELAYEQFF; j_gene: TRBJ2-1; abundance: once; d_gene: -; v_gene: TRBV19
CDR3nt: TGTGCCTGGAGCCCAGGGCCTTATGGCTACACCTTC; CDR3aa: CAWSPGPYGYTF; j_gene: TRBJ1-2; abundance: -; d_gene: -; v_gene: TRBV30
CDR3nt: TGTGCCAGCAGTTCGCAGGGTACTAATGAAAAACTGTTTTTT; CDR3aa: CASSSQGTNEKLFF; j_gene: TRBJ1-4; abundance: -; d_gene: -; v_gene: TRBV2
CDR3nt: TGTGCCAGAAGCTTGGGGGTTTGGCGGGAGAACACCGGGGAGCTGTTTTTT; CDR3aa: CARSLGVWRENTGELFF; j_gene: TRBJ2-2; abundance: -; d_gene: -; v_gene: TRBV5-3
CDR3nt: TGTGCCAGCAGCTTAGAGGGGGGCGGGAGCCTTCAAGATACGCAGTATTTT; CDR3aa: CASSLEGGGSLQDTQYF; j_gene: TRBJ2-3; abundance: -; d_gene: -; v_gene: TRBV7-3
CDR3nt: TGTGCCAGCAGCCGGGACAGGACAAACTATGGCTACACCTTC; CDR3aa: CASSRDRTNYGYTF; j_gene: TRBJ1-2; abundance: -; d_gene: TRBD1; v_gene: TRBV6-1
CDR3nt: TGTGCCTGGAGTGGGGGACTAGCCAATGAGCAGTTCTTC; CDR3aa: CAWSGGLANEQFF; j_gene: TRBJ2-1; abundance: -; d_gene: TRBD2; v_gene: TRBV30
CDR3nt: TGTGCCAGCAGTCCGACGGGACAGGGGGCTTACACCGGGGAGCTGTTTTTT; CDR3aa: CASSPTGQGAYTGELFF; j_gene: TRBJ2-2; abundance: -; d_gene: TRBD1; v_gene: TRBV2
CDR3nt: TGCGCCAGCAGCAGGGAGGGGACCCGGTACGAGCAGTACTTC; CDR3aa: CASSREGTRYEQYF; j_gene: TRBJ2-7; abundance: -; d_gene: TRBD2; v_gene: TRBV5-1
CDR3nt: TGTGCCAGCAGCTGGGAGTGGAGCGAAAACATTCAGTACTTC; CDR3aa: CASSWEWSENIQYF; j_gene: TRBJ2-4; abundance: -; d_gene: -; v_gene: TRBV7-9
CDR3nt: TGTGCCAGCAGCTTGGAGGCGGGAGGGTACAATGAGCAGTTCTTC; CDR3aa: CASSLEAGGYNEQFF; j_gene: TRBJ2-1; abundance: -; d_gene: TRBD2; v_gene: TRBV5-4
CDR3nt: TGTGCCAGCAGTTCCGTTGAGCAGTACTTC; CDR3aa: CASSSVEQYF; j_gene: TRBJ2-7; abundance: many; d_gene: -; v_gene: TRBV28